Below, 20 T cell receptor beta chains from the same sample are listed, as sequenced in a study of OX40 agonist ivuxolimab in advanced cancers. Libraries were prepared through the immunoSEQ multiplex PCR assay. As stored in TCRdb, this immuneACCESS dataset retains in-frame rearrangements with V and J assigned. A fraction of the clones does not appear; measured against another copy, unresolved V genes explain less than half of the discrepancy, and the remainder lacks a known reason. The sample table shows 70,000 to 80,000 clones, and 86% are seen once. The ten top clones hold around 0.8% of the sample. The sequencing here drew on CD4+ or CD8+ T cells sorted from blood, taken in a trial of the OX40 agonist ivuxolimab. Every receptor here comes from an adult with an advanced solid tumor such as melanoma, head and neck, liver or kidney cancer.

The V call is TRBV9, the J call TRBJ2-7; perhaps TRBD2 as D (7 bases). The germline CDR1 and CDR2 sequences are SGDLS and YYNGEE. There are 16 residues in the CDR3. V was pared by 0 bases and J by 1 base, with 14 bases between. The CDR3 protein is CASSVGVGGGSYEQYF. The DNA of the CDR3 is TGTGCCAGCAGCGTAGGTGTAGGGGGGGGGTCCTACGAGCAGTACTTC.

This clone was counted between two and nine times. J is TRBJ1-5 and V is TRBV28, with a tentative D call TRBD1 (6 bases). Germline V gene data show CDR1 as MDHEN and CDR2 as SYDVKM. The length of the CDR3 is 18 residues. The V gene lost 3 bases and the J gene lost 0 bases, with 18 bases spanning the gap. CDR3 nucleotides: TGTGCCAGCAGTTTGGCTATTATGACAGGACTTAGCAATCAGCCCCAGCATTTT. Protein product: CASSLAIMTGLSNQPQHF.

The V call is TRBV19, the J call TRBJ2-3; D possibly corresponds to TRBD2 (5 bases). Trimming took off 4 bases at V and 1 base at J, with 15 bases between the two ends. Germline V lookup: CDR1 LNHDA, CDR2 SQIVND (reference sequence). This CDR3 has 16 amino acids. The CDR3 is CASSKPIIGGTDTQYF. Here the CDR3 DNA reads TGTGCCAGTAGTAAGCCCATCATCGGGGGCACAGATACGCAGTATTTT.

This chain joins TRBV5-6 and TRBJ1-2; D perhaps matches TRBD1 (5 bases). The CDR3 length is 15 residues. V was trimmed by 1 base and J by 9 bases, leaving 19 bases between them. Germline CDR1 and CDR2: SGHDT and YYEEEE. The CDR3 DNA reads as TGTGCCAGCAGCTTGTCGGGGACCCGGCGTGGGAGCTACACCTTC. It is translated as CASSLSGTRRGSYTF.

This clone was found once. The rearrangement links TRBV28 to TRBJ1-1, with 7 bases aligning to TRBD1. The CDR3 length is 16 residues. Germline CDR1 and CDR2: MDHEN and SYDVKM. The V gene end was trimmed by 4 bases and the J gene end by 6 bases; junction bases not matched to a gene: 14. The CDR3 bases are TGTGCCAGCAGTTCGCCCCGGACAGGTGGGGCGTCTGAAGCTTTCTTT. Its protein product is CASSSPRTGGASEAFF.

The chain has TRBV28 and TRBJ1-4; unclear D gene. The CDR3 loop spans 15 amino acids. V shed 6 bases and J shed 8 bases, with 19 bases lying between them. The V gene's germline CDR1 is MDHEN and CDR2 SYDVKM. CDR3 sequence: CASSTRAEGGEKLFF. The DNA for the CDR3 is TGTGCCAGCAGCACACGGGCGGAGGGAGGAGAAAAACTGTTTTTT.

Remarks on this clone: Other DNA variants within this sample encode the same CDR3. V gene TRBV7-2 combines with J gene TRBJ2-3, with TRBD2 matching 15 bases. Germline V lookup: CDR1 SGHTA, CDR2 FQGNSA. The CDR3 is 17 amino acids. The J segment lost 5 bases and the V segment lost 5 bases, leaving 8 bases of the junction unmatched. The CDR3 reads CASSLGLAGGQGDTQYF. CDR3 DNA sequence: TGTGCCAGCAGCCTGGGACTAGCGGGGGGCCAGGGAGATACGCAGTATTTT.

This clone was seen a few times. The chain employs TRBV11-1 and TRBJ1-6; D gene unclear. The CDR3 covers 13 residues. Between the trimmed V and J ends, which lost 4 bases and 8 bases, there was a span of 9 bases. CDR1 is SGHAT and CDR2 is FQDESV in the germline V gene (reference sequence). This CDR3 is CASSYKMDSPLHF. In DNA form, the CDR3 reads TGTGCCAGCAGCTATAAGATGGATTCACCCCTCCACTTT.

The chain uses TRBV30 and TRBJ2-1, with 15 nucleotides matching TRBD2. This CDR3 region has 16 residues. V shed 2 bases and J 8 bases; nucleotides not matched to a gene: 7. Germline CDR1 and CDR2: GTSNPN and SVGIG (reference sequence). The DNA for the CDR3 is TGTGCCTGGAGTAGGGGACTAGCGGGAGGAGGCGATGAGCAGTTCTTC. Residues: CAWSRGLAGGGDEQFF.

This rearrangement joins TRBV5-4 to TRBJ2-5; D call uncertain. With 4 bases removed from V and 0 bases from J, the gap between germline ends came to 7 bases. Per the germline V gene, CDR1 is SGHNT and CDR2 is YYREEE (reference sequence). CDR3 size: 13 residues. The CDR3 DNA reads TGTGCCAGCAGCGCGACAAACCAAGAGACCCAGTACTTC. Translated, it gives CASSATNQETQYF. Drawing the rest from reference TRBV5-4 and TRBJ2-5, the complete variable domain is ETGVTQSPTHLIKTRGQQVTLRCSSQSGHNTVSWYQQALGQGPQFIFQYYREEENGRGNFPPRFSGLQFPNYSSELNVNALELDDSALYLCASSATNQETQYFGPGTRLLVL.

This chain connects TRBV7-3 to TRBJ2-1; weak D call: TRBD2 (5 bases). Per the germline V gene, CDR1 is SGHTA and CDR2 is FQGTGA. V was shortened by 1 base and J by 10 bases, with 14 bases between the two germline ends. CDR3 length: 14 residues. CDR3 DNA: TGTGCCAGCAGCTTAATGGTCTTTGGAGGAGAGCAGTTCTTC. It yields the protein CASSLMVFGGEQFF.

CDR3 loop: CASSLGPGTEAFF. CDR3 in DNA: TGTGCCAGCAGCTTAGGCCCGGGGACTGAAGCTTTCTTT. V and J are TRBV11-2 and TRBJ1-1; D not resolved. Trimming removed 1 base at V and 5 bases at J, with 8 bases between. Per germline, CDR1 SGHAT and CDR2 FQNNGV. The CDR3 loop spans 13 amino acids.

The chain carries TRBV10-3 and TRBJ2-3; D ambiguous. There are 14 residues in the CDR3. The V end was cut by 0 bases, the J end by 1 base, with 5 bases between. From germline, CDR1 is ENHRY and CDR2 SYGVKD. DNA of the CDR3: TGTGCCATCAGTGAGTCGACGGGCACAGATACGCAGTATTTT. As protein: CAISESTGTDTQYF.

The chain combines TRBV7-9 with TRBJ2-5; 8 bases line up with TRBD2. In germline, CDR1 is SEHNR, CDR2 FQNEAQ (reference sequence). V shed 4 bases and J 1 base; nucleotides not matched to a gene: 5. The CDR3 is 15 amino acids. CDR3 DNA: TGTGCCAGCAGCTCGCGGGGGGCAGTCCAAGAGACCCAGTACTTC. Its protein product is CASSSRGAVQETQYF. The full variable domain, its missing parts supplied by reference TRBV7-9 and TRBJ2-5, is DTGVSQNPRHKITKRGQNVTFRCDPISEHNRLYWYRQTLGQGPEFLTYFQNEAQLEKSRLLSDRFSAERPKGSFSTLEIQRTEQGDSAMYLCASSSRGAVQETQYFGPGTRLLVL.

The rearrangement uses TRBV21-1 and TRBJ2-2; the tabulated D call, TRBD2, remains unverified against the DNA. TRBV21-1 is given as a pseudogene. The CDR3 runs to 18 residues. In DNA, the CDR3 is TGTGCCAGCAGCAAAGAGGCCAGGCTACTGATGGACTCCGGGGAGCTGTTTTTT. Translated: CASSKEARLLMDSGELFF.

V is TRBV28 and J is TRBJ1-5, with D possibly TRBD1 on 6 matching bases. The ends were cut back, 3 bases at V and 0 bases at J, with 15 bases in the middle. The CDR3 consists of 17 residues. Germline lookup yields CDR1 MDHEN and CDR2 SYDVKM. In nucleotides, the CDR3 is TGTGCCAGCAGTTTTTCGGGACATCCTAGTAGCAATCAGCCCCAGCATTTT. Amino acids: CASSFSGHPSSNQPQHF.

The CDR3: CAFLTGGSETQYF. The CDR3 nucleotides read TGTGCCTTCCTCACTGGGGGGAGCGAGACCCAGTACTTC. The rearrangement uses TRBV30 and TRBJ2-5; a possible D gene is TRBD2 (6 bases). There are 13 residues in the CDR3. CDR1 and CDR2 from the germline V gene are GTSNPN and SVGIG (reference sequence). V lost 7 bases and J 5 bases, leaving 17 bases between the germline ends.

The genes are TRBV6-5 and TRBJ1-6; 8 bases are a match to TRBD1. The CDR3 runs to 14 residues. J gave up 5 bases and V 6 bases, and 3 bases lay outside the gene matches. Germline loops: CDR1 MNHEY, CDR2 SVGAGI. CDR3 region: CASRRQGNNSPLHF. The DNA for the CDR3 is TGTGCCAGCAGGAGACAGGGGAATAATTCACCCCTCCACTTT.

This chain connects TRBV28 to TRBJ1-6, with D hard to call. Looked up from germline, CDR1 is MDHEN and CDR2 is SYDVKM. The V end lost 6 bases, the J end lost 6 bases, and 12 bases lay between the germline ends. CDR3 length: 14 amino acids. CDR3 protein: CASRPAGANSPLHF. In DNA, the CDR3 is TGTGCCAGCAGACCCGCGGGAGCTAATTCACCCCTCCACTTT.

The V and J genes are TRBV28 and TRBJ1-1; tentative D call: TRBD1 (5 bases). V lost 4 bases and J lost 8, with 17 bases in between. Germline V gives CDR1 MDHEN, CDR2 SYDVKM. The CDR3 is made up of 14 amino acids. This chain's CDR3 is CASSSPLRGLEAFF. The CDR3, as DNA: TGTGCCAGCAGTTCCCCCCTTAGGGGATTGGAAGCTTTCTTT.